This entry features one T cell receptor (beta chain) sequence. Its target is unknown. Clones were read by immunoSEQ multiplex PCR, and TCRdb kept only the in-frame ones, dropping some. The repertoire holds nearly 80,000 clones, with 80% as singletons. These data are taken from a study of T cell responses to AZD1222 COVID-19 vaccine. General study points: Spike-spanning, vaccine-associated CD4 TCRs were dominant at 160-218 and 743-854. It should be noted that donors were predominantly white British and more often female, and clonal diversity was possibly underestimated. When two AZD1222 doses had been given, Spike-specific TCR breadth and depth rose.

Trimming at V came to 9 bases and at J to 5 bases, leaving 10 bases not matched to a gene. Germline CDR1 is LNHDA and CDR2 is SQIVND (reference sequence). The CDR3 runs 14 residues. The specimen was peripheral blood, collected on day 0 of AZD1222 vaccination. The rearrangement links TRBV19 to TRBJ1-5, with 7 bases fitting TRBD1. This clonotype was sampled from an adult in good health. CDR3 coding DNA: TGTGCCAGCCTTCCTCGACAGGGCTATCAGCCCCAGCATTTT. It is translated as CASLPRQGYQPQHF. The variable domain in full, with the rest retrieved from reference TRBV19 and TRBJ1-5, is DGGITQSPKYLFRKEGQNVTLSCEQNLNHDAMYWYRQDPGQGLRLIYYSQIVNDFQKGDIAEGYSVSREKKESFPLTVTSAQKNPTAFYLCASLPRQGYQPQHFGDGTRLSIL.